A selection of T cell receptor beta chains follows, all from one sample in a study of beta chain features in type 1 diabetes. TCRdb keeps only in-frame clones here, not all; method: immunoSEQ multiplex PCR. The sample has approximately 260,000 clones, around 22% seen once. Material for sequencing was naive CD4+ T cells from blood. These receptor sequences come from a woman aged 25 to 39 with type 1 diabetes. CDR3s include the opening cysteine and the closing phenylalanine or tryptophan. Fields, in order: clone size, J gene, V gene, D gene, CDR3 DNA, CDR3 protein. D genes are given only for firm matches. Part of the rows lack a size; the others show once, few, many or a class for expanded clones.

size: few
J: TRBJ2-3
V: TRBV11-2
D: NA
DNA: TGTGCCAGCAGCTTAGCTAACGCAGATACGCAGTATTTT
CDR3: CASSLANADTQYF

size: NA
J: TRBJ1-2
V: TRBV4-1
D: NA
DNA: TGCGCCAGCAGCCAAGATCGGGACATGAACTATGGCTACACCTTC
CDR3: CASSQDRDMNYGYTF

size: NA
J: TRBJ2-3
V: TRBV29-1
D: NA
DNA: TGCAGCGTTGAAGATCGAGACAGCTTTACGCAGTATTTT
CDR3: CSVEDRDSFTQYF

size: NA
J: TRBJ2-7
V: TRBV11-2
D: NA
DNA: TGTGCCAGCAGCCCAGGAGCAGGGGGGATTTACGAGCAGTACTTC
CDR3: CASSPGAGGIYEQYF

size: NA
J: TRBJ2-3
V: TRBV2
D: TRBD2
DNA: TGTGCCAGCAGACGACTAGCGGGAAACACAGATACGCAGTATTTT
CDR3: CASRRLAGNTDTQYF

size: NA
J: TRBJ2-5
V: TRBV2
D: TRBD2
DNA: TGTGCCAGCAGTAAGCGGGAGGCGGGTACGGAGACCCAGTACTTC
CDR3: CASSKREAGTETQYF

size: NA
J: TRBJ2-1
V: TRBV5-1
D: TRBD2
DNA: TGCGCCAGCAGCTTGGCCAGCGGGAGAGCCTACAATGAGCAGTTCTTC
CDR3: CASSLASGRAYNEQFF

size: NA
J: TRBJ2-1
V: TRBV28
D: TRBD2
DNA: TGTGCCAGCAGTTTGCCTAGCGGCAAAAGCTCCTACAATGAGCAGTTCTTC
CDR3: CASSLPSGKSSYNEQFF

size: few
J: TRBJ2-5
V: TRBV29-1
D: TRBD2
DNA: TGCAGCGGTCTAGCGGGAGGATGGGGAGAGACCCAGTACTTC
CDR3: CSGLAGGWGETQYF

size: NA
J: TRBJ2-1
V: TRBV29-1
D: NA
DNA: TGCAGCGTCCAAACTCCGGGACTCTACTACAATGAGCAGTTCTTC
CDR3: CSVQTPGLYYNEQFF

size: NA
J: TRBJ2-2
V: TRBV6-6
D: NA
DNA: TGTGCCAGCAGTAAGGGAGAGAACACCGGGGAGCTGTTTTTT
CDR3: CASSKGENTGELFF

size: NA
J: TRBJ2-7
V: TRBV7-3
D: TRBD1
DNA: TGTGCCAGCAGCTTAACATACGGGACAGCCTACGAGCAGTACTTC
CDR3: CASSLTYGTAYEQYF

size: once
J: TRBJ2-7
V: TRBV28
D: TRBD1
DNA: TGTGCCAGCAGCCCCCACGAGACAGGGTTGGAGCAGTACTTC
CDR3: CASSPHETGLEQYF

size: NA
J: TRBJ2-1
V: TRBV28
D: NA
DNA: TGTGCCAGCAGTTCTCCTAGTAGCCTTCGTATAAATGAGCAGTTCTTC
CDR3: CASSSPSSLRINEQFF

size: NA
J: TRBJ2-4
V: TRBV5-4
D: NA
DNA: TGTGCCAGCAGCTTGCAGGGGCGGGTAAACATTCAGTACTTC
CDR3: CASSLQGRVNIQYF

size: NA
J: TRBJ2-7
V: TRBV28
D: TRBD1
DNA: TGTGCCAGCAGTCCCGGACAGGGGGTGACCTACGAGCAGTACTTC
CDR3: CASSPGQGVTYEQYF

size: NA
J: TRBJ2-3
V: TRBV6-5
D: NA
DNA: TGTGCCAGCACCCAGAGCACAGATACGCAGTATTTT
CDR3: CASTQSTDTQYF

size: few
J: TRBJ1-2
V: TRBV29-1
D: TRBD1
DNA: TGCAGCTCCGGGACAGGGGTTGACTATGGCTACACCTTC
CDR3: CSSGTGVDYGYTF

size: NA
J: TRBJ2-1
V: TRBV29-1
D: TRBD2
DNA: TGCAGCGTTGAGATTACTAGCGGGAGGGACAATGAGCAGTTCTTC
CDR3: CSVEITSGRDNEQFF

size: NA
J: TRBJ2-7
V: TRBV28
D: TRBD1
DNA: TGTGCCAGCAGTTTAGGGGACAGCGTGAGCGAGCAGTACTTC
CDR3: CASSLGDSVSEQYF

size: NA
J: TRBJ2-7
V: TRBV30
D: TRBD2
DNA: TGTGCCTTACTAGCGGGAGGGCCCTACGAGCAGTACTTC
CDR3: CALLAGGPYEQYF

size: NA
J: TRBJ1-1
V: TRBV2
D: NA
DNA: TGTGCCAGCAGTGAACAGGGCGGTACTGAAGCTTTCTTT
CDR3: CASSEQGGTEAFF

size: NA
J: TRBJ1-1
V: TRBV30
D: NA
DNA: TGTGCCTGGAGTACATACCCGAACACTGAAGCTTTCTTT
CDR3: CAWSTYPNTEAFF

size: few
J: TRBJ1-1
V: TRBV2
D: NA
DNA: TGTGCCAGCAGTGATCAGGGAATCGGCACTGAAGCTTTCTTT
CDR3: CASSDQGIGTEAFF

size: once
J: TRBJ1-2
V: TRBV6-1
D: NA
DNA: TGTGCCAGCAGTGACGGGGTCGGCAGCACCTTC
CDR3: CASSDGVGSTF

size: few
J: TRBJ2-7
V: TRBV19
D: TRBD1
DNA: TGTGCCAGTAGATCTGGACAGGGGGCCTCCTACGAGCAGTACTTC
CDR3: CASRSGQGASYEQYF

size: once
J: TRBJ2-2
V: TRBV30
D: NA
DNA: TGTGCCTGGAGTGGGACAATAAACACCGGGGAGCTGTTTTTT
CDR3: CAWSGTINTGELFF

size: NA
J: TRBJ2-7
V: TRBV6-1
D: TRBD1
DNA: TGTGCCAGCACCGGCCCACAGGGGGCCTACGAGCAGTACTTC
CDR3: CASTGPQGAYEQYF

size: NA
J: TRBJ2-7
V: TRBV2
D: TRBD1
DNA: TGTGCCAGTTCGGCTAGTACGACAGGGTATAGCTCCTACGAGCAGTACTTC
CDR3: CASSASTTGYSSYEQYF

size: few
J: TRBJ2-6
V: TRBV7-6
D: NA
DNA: TGTGCCAGCAGCTCCCGAAGGGGTTCTGGGGCCAACGTCCTGACTTTC
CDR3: CASSSRRGSGANVLTF

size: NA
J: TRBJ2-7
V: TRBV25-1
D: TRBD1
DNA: TGTGCCAGCAGGATTCGACAGGGGAGCTCCTACGAGCAGTACTTC
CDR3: CASRIRQGSSYEQYF

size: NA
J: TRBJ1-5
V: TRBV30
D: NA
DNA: TGTGCCTGGGCAGGGGCCAACAATCAGCCCCAGCATTTT
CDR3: CAWAGANNQPQHF

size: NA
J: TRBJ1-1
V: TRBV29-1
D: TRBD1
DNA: TGCAGCGTTGAAAGGGACAGGGGCACTGAAGCTTTCTTT
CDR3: CSVERDRGTEAFF

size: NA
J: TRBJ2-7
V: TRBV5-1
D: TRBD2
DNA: TGCGCCAGCAGCTTGGGGGCAGGGAGGGACGAGCAGTACTTC
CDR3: CASSLGAGRDEQYF

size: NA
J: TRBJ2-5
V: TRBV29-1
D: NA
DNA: TGCAGCGTTTTGGAACCGGGAGCAGAGACCCAGTACTTC
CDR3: CSVLEPGAETQYF

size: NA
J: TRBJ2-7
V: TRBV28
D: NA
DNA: TGTGCCAGCAGTTTAGACTTCTACGAGCAGTACTTC
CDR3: CASSLDFYEQYF

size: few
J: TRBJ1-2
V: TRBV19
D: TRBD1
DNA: TGTGCCAGCTCGGGACAGTACTATGGCTACACCTTC
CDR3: CASSGQYYGYTF

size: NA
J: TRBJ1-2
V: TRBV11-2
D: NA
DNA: TGTGCCAGCAGTCGCCAAAGGGGTGGCTACACCTTC
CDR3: CASSRQRGGYTF